The entry below describes one TCR beta chain. The source of the sample is a study of blood T cell repertoires in COVID-19. Study-level information: COVID-19 samples from acute and convalescent phases originated in the United States, Italy and Spain.

The CDR3 spans 13 residues. V lost 7 bases and J lost 4; bases outside the gene matches: 4. Germline CDR1 is SNHLY and CDR2 is FYNNEI. The table came from immunoSEQ multiplex PCR; TCRdb's copy has only in-frame clones and leaves some out. Of around 250,000 clones in the sample, 70% to 90% were seen once. This chain uses TRBV2 with TRBJ1-5; 7 bases match TRBD1. The receptor was derived from a man in his sixties with acute or convalescent COVID-19. The sequencing input was peripheral blood. The CDR3 loop reads CASKGDSNQPQHF. The CDR3 DNA follows: TGTGCCAGCAAGGGGGACAGTAATCAGCCCCAGCATTTT.